This T cell receptor (beta chain) originates from a study of blood T cells in healthy people across ages. Study-wide background: Every two T cells gave about one barcoded beta molecule via template switching. Study results and caveats: Conclusively comparing naive with antigen-experienced cells was impossible with unsorted PBMCs. When one million T cells were used, diversity estimates were thought to be underestimates. Strong correlation linked observed beta diversity and percent naive T cells.

CDR1 SGHRS and CDR2 YFSETQ come from the germline V gene. This CDR3 is 13 amino acids long. In the case of this clonotype: The antigen is undetermined. At one end the junction does not follow the germline gene, possibly because of a read error.

A sample-barcoded 5' primer and a J-beta primer mix were used in a second PCR of roughly 7 to 11 cycles. One entry per CDR3 protein results from TCRdb running MiXCR on the 5' RACE reads. The repertoire includes fewer than 800,000 distinct CDR3 sequences, 32% of them detected once, and approximately 15% sits in the top ten. The rearrangement links TRBV5-1 to TRBJ2-7, with TRBD2 as a possible D gene (5 bases). Sequences were obtained from blood. This clonotype was obtained from a woman aged 80 or over in good health. CDR3 coding DNA: TGCGCCAGCAGCCCCCGGGGTGAGTACGTGCAGTACTTC. Translation: CASSPRGEYVQYF.